This T cell receptor (beta chain) came from a study of T cells after yellow fever vaccination. Whole-study results and caveats: After the booster, 96% of CD4 and 75% to 90% of CD8 primary-response clones were re-detected. Sorted repertoires could include abundant contaminating clonotypes from bulk cells. It was the secondary response that reached its peak faster, day 5 versus 15, but it was weaker.

The 5'RACE template-switching step produced TCR cDNA and added a universal primer site and UMIs. Each CDR3 protein is one row after TCRdb ran MiXCR on the 5' RACE reads. The data show about 210,000 distinct CDR3 sequences, with 2.5% to 3.5% seen just once and around 3.2% held by the top ten. Germline values: CDR1 LGHNA, CDR2 YSLEER. J gave up 0 bases and V 2 bases, and 10 bases lay outside the gene matches. The CDR3 consists of 19 residues. This clonotype was found a few times. Its antigen remains unknown. The specimen comprised CD4+ T cells sorted from PBMCs, sampled 10 days after the yellow fever booster vaccination. The receptor was isolated from a man younger than 30 who received the YFV17D yellow fever vaccine. The rearrangement joins TRBV4-3 to TRBJ1-6, with 7 bases matching TRBD1. CDR3 sequence (DNA): TGCGCCAGCAGCCAAATACCATCGGGACAGAGCTCCTATAATTCACCCCTCCACTTT. It translates to CASSQIPSGQSSYNSPLHF.